Sequencing of this TCR beta chain was carried out in a study of radiotherapy plus CTLA-4 blockade in lung cancer. Whole-study results and caveats: According to reports, early shifts in blood T cell clones, alongside interferon-beta, forecast response most accurately. TCR clones originating in tumors grew in number in blood after radiotherapy plus ipilimumab.

Patients in the study, people with chemo-refractory metastatic non-small-cell lung cancer, received focal radiation plus ipilimumab CTLA-4 blockade. V lost 0 bases, J lost 7 bases, and 13 bases lay in between. Germline CDR1 reads SGHDT; CDR2 reads YYEEEE. The CDR3 is 14 amino acids. Points on this clone: What it binds is not known.

TCRdb's table, derived via immunoSEQ multiplex PCR, lists solely in-frame clones and lacks some. Altogether roughly 59,000 clones are present, approximately 67% being singletons, with the ten largest covering roughly 8%. The clonotype was recovered from a human donor with non-small cell lung cancer whose response to radiotherapy plus ipilimumab could not be evaluated. Material: peripheral blood, obtained from a patient treated with radiotherapy plus ipilimumab. The chain carries TRBV5-6 and TRBJ2-5, with D maybe TRBD1 (5 bases). CDR3 coding DNA: TGTGCCAGCAGCTTGGGACAGCCTCTGGGGACCCAGTACTTC. It yields the protein CASSLGQPLGTQYF.